The 20 T cell receptor beta chains listed next were all sequenced from one sample in a study of cytomegalovirus exposure and HLA in healthy donors. This table comes from immunoSEQ multiplex PCR, and its TCRdb copy is limited to in-frame clones, with some not included. The sample has 200,000 to 250,000 clones, 90% to 95% seen once. The sample consisted of PBMCs. The source of these receptors is a woman in her late teens or twenties in good health and CMV-seronegative.

This chain connects TRBV6-5 to TRBJ2-5; no clear D. V was shortened by 3 bases and J by 3 bases, with 11 bases between the two germline ends. In germline, CDR1 is MNHEY, CDR2 SVGAGI. This CDR3 has 14 amino acids. In DNA, the CDR3 is TGTGCCAGCAGTTATAGAGGCTACGAAGAGACCCAGTACTTC. Translating gives CASSYRGYEETQYF.

The CDR3 here is CAWSRLWEREQYF. For the CDR3, the DNA is TGTGCCTGGAGCCGGTTGTGGGAGCGGGAGCAGTACTTC. The chain links TRBV30 to TRBJ2-7; a possible D gene is TRBD2 (5 bases). Trimming pared 3 bases from V and 7 bases from J, leaving 16 bases between. The CDR3 consists of 13 residues. The germline CDR1 and CDR2 sequences are GTSNPN and SVGIG (reference sequence).

The CDR3 region has the DNA TGTGCCAGCATGTCAGGGTGGTGGGGTCAGCCCCAGCATTTT. It translates to CASMSGWWGQPQHF. This sequence joins TRBV2 and TRBJ1-5, with D possibly TRBD1 on 5 matching bases. Germline V gene data show CDR1 as SNHLY and CDR2 as FYNNEI. This CDR3 has 14 residues. V lost 7 bases to trimming and J lost 6 bases, with 16 bases between them.

V gene TRBV5-1 combines with J gene TRBJ2-7; 8 bases fit TRBD2. The CDR3 length is 14 residues. The V gene end was trimmed by 2 bases and the J gene end by 4 bases; junction bases not matched to a gene: 5. Germline CDR1 SGHRS, CDR2 YFSETQ. CDR3 bases: TGCGCCAGCAGCTTCGGGACTAGAGAATACGAGCAGTACTTC. Translated, it gives CASSFGTREYEQYF. The complete variable domain, with remaining parts taken from reference TRBV5-1 and TRBJ2-7, reads KAGVTQTPRYLIKTRGQQVTLSCSPISGHRSVSWYQQTPGQGLQFLFEYFSETQRNKGNFPGRFSGRQFSNSRSEMNVSTLELGDSALYLCASSFGTREYEQYFGPGTRLTVT.

Regarding this clone: Mismatch with germline at one junction end may stem from a read error. The chain carries TRBV6-1 and TRBJ1-4, with 7 bases that match TRBD1. Looked up from germline, CDR1 is MNHNS and CDR2 is SASEGT. The CDR3 runs 13 residues. DNA for the CDR3: TGTGCCAGCAGACCGACAGGGCCAGGGGAAAAGGATTTT. Encoded protein: CASRPTGPGEKDF.

The rearrangement uses TRBV15 and TRBJ1-1, with a tentative D call TRBD1 (5 bases). The ends were cut back, 8 bases at V and 13 bases at J, with 17 bases in the middle. This CDR3 region has 11 residues. CDR1 and CDR2 from the germline V gene are LNHNV and YYDKDF (reference sequence). The CDR3 here is CATGGGWYLFF. DNA for the CDR3: TGTGCCACCGGCGGGGGGTGGTATCTTTTCTTT. The variable domain in full, with the rest retrieved from reference TRBV15 and TRBJ1-1, is DAMVIQNPRYQVTQFGKPVTLSCSQTLNHNVMYWYQQKSSQAPKLLFHYYDKDFNNEADTPDNFQSRRPNTSFCFLDIRSPGLGDTAMYLCATGGGWYLFFGQGTRLTVV.

The CDR3 spells CASSGGGTGQGKTEAFF. The CDR3 coding sequence is TGTGCCAGCAGCGGAGGGGGGACCGGACAGGGCAAGACTGAAGCTTTCTTT. This chain uses TRBV11-2 with TRBJ1-1; 8 bases agree with TRBD1. The J segment lost 5 bases and the V segment lost 5 bases, leaving 16 bases of the junction unmatched. Germline V gives CDR1 SGHAT, CDR2 FQNNGV. The CDR3 totals 17 residues.

The CDR3 sequence: CASSGGRGEGSNQPQHF. CDR3 DNA sequence: TGTGCCAGCAGTGGTGGTCGAGGGGAGGGAAGCAATCAGCCCCAGCATTTT. The chain carries TRBV6-1 and TRBJ1-5; a possible D gene is TRBD1 (5 bases). The CDR3 length is 17 residues. Germline CDR1 is MNHNS and CDR2 is SASEGT. V lost 4 bases, J lost 1 base, and 17 bases lay in between.

The chain employs TRBV11-3 and TRBJ2-1; D is unclear. V was trimmed by 1 base and J by 7 bases, leaving 11 bases between them. Per germline, CDR1 SGHNT and CDR2 YENEEA. This CDR3 is 14 amino acids long. The CDR3 region is CASSLGVTGNEQFF. CDR3 nucleotide sequence: TGTGCCAGCAGCTTAGGGGTGACTGGGAATGAGCAGTTCTTC.

The rearrangement links TRBV7-9 to TRBJ2-7; 9 positions agree with TRBD2. From germline, CDR1 is SEHNR and CDR2 FQNEAQ (reference sequence). This CDR3 comprises 19 residues. V shed 4 bases and J 4 bases; nucleotides not matched to a gene: 20. Here the CDR3 DNA reads TGTGCCAGCAGCTCTCCCGTGGGGTTAGCGGGAGATTCGGGGTACGAGCAGTACTTC. Its protein product is CASSSPVGLAGDSGYEQYF.

The genes are TRBV5-1 and TRBJ2-1; TRBD1 matches 9 bases. The CDR3 runs to 15 residues. J gave up 5 bases and V 0 bases, and 3 bases lay outside the gene matches. Germline CDR1 and CDR2: SGHRS and YFSETQ. The CDR3 loop reads CASSLVGTGHNEQFF. As DNA, the CDR3 is TGCGCCAGCAGCTTGGTCGGGACAGGGCACAATGAGCAGTTCTTC.

This clone was observed once. V is TRBV6-1 and J is TRBJ1-5; no definite D call. Trimming removed 1 base from V and 9 bases from J, with 13 bases in between. This CDR3 is 14 amino acids long. Germline-derived CDR1 and CDR2 are MNHNS and SASEGT. CDR3: CASSEGPTIWPQHF. The DNA of the CDR3 is TGTGCCAGCAGTGAAGGGCCGACAATATGGCCCCAGCATTTT.

The V call is TRBV6-1, the J call TRBJ2-5, with TRBD1 as a possible D gene (5 bases). In germline, CDR1 is MNHNS, CDR2 SASEGT. Trimming took off 7 bases at V and 5 bases at J, with 8 bases between the two ends. The CDR3 is made up of 11 amino acids. CDR3 bases: TGTGCCAGCATCAGGGCGGAGACCCAGTACTTC. Translated: CASIRAETQYF.

The chain has TRBV9 and TRBJ2-1, with D unclear. The CDR3 covers 14 residues. The germline V and J ends were trimmed by 0 bases and 8 bases, with 12 bases remaining between them. From germline, CDR1 is SGDLS and CDR2 YYNGEE. The CDR3 is CASSVGGGEDEQFF. CDR3 sequence (DNA): TGTGCCAGCAGCGTAGGTGGCGGAGAGGATGAGCAGTTCTTC.

This clone appeared once. The chain links TRBV5-1 to TRBJ2-2; perhaps TRBD2 as D (5 bases). The CDR3 spans 14 residues. V lost 10 bases to trimming and J lost 2 bases, with 15 bases between them. The germline gives CDR1 SGHRS, CDR2 YFSETQ. The DNA of the CDR3 is TGCGCCGACGCACGGGGTCCCAACACCGGGGAGCTGTTTTTT. As protein: CADARGPNTGELFF.

CDR3 in DNA: TGCGCCAGCAGAGAGGGAAATGAGCAGTTCTTC. Translation: CASREGNEQFF. The chain recombines TRBV5-1 with TRBJ2-1, with D possibly TRBD2 on 5 matching bases. The CDR3 runs to 11 residues. V lost 5 bases and J lost 7, with 7 bases in between. The V gene's germline CDR1 is SGHRS and CDR2 YFSETQ.

The chain links TRBV18 to TRBJ2-5; weak D call: TRBD1 (5 bases). The V gene's germline CDR1 is KGHSH and CDR2 LQKENI. This CDR3 region has 13 residues. Trimming left V 6 bases short and J 0 bases short, with 8 bases between. The CDR3 is CASSQDNQETQYF. The DNA of the CDR3 is TGTGCCAGCTCGCAGGACAACCAAGAGACCCAGTACTTC.

The J gene is TRBJ2-3, the V gene TRBV7-6; unclear D gene. V lost 2 bases and J lost 3, with 12 bases in between. This CDR3 region has 15 residues. Germline CDR1 and CDR2: SGHVS and FNYEAQ. The CDR3 sequence is CASSLYLGGTDTQYF. In nucleotides, the CDR3 is TGTGCCAGCAGCTTATATTTAGGCGGAACAGATACGCAGTATTTT.

The gene calls are TRBV18 and TRBJ2-7; 9 bases line up with TRBD1. V was clipped by 2 bases and J by 4 bases; unmatched bases: 3. The CDR3 covers 14 residues. Germline CDR1 KGHSH, CDR2 LQKENI. The CDR3 coding sequence is TGTGCCAGCTCACCAAGGACAGGGGATTACGAGCAGTACTTC. Translating it yields CASSPRTGDYEQYF.

The chain joins TRBV27 to TRBJ2-3, with 9 bases fitting TRBD2. This CDR3 contains 14 residues. V shed 2 bases, J shed 3 bases, and the junction held 0 bases outside the gene matches. CDR1 and CDR2 (germline): MNHEY, SMNVEV (reference sequence). For the CDR3, the DNA is TGTGCCAGCAGTTTACTAGCGGGGACAGATACGCAGTATTTT. Its translation: CASSLLAGTDTQYF.